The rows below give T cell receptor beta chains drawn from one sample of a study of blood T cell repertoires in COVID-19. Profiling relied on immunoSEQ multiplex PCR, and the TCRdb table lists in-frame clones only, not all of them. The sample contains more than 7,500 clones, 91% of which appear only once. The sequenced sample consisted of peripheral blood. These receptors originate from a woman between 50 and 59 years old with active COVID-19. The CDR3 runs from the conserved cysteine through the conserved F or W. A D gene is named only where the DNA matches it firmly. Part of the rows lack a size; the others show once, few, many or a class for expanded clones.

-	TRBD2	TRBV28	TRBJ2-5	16	TGTGCCAGCAGCCGACTGGCGGGAGAGGTGGGGGAGACCCAGTACTTC	CASSRLAGEVGETQYF
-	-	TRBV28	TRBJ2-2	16	TGTGCCAGCAGTTCTTGGGGAGCGGAGGGCACCGGGGAGCTGTTTTTT	CASSSWGAEGTGELFF
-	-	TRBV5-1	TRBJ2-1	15	TGCGCCAGCAGCCCCTCTAGCGCATCCTACAATGAGCAGTTCTTC	CASSPSSASYNEQFF
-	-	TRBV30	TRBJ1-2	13	TGTGCCTGGAGTGTATGGGAGGACTATGGCTACACCTTC	CAWSVWEDYGYTF
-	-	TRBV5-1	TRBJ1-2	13	TGCGCCAGTACTACAGGGAGCACCTATGGCTACACCTTC	CASTTGSTYGYTF
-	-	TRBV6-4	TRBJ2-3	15	TGTGCCAGCAGACCCGCAGGGGTCTCCACAGATACGCAGTATTTT	CASRPAGVSTDTQYF
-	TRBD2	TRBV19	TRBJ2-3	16	TGTGCCAGTAGTTCCGGACTAGTGAGGGGCACAGATACGCAGTATTTT	CASSSGLVRGTDTQYF
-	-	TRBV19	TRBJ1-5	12	TGTGCCAGTAGTAGGTTGGAGCAGCCCCAGCATTTT	CASSRLEQPQHF
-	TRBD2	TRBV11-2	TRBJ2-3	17	TGTGCCAGCAGCTTAGTTCGATTGCGGGAGATGACAGATACGCAGTATTTT	CASSLVRLREMTDTQYF
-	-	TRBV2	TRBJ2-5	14	TGTGCCAGCAGTGCCCAGAACGGGGTGGAGACCCAGTACTTC	CASSAQNGVETQYF
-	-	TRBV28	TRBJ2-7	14	TGTGCCAGCAGTCTCCGACAGGTTACGTCCGAGCAGTACTTC	CASSLRQVTSEQYF
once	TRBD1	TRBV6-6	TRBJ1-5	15	TGTGCCAGCAGCCGGGACAGTTTGGGCAATCAGCCCCAGCATTTT	CASSRDSLGNQPQHF
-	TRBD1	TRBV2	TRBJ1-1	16	TGTGCCAGCACCTGGGGGCAGCCAGGGCAGGGGGCTGAAGCTTTCTTT	CASTWGQPGQGAEAFF
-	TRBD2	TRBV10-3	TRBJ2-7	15	TGTGCCATCACTTCTTCTAGCGGAGGTTCCTACGAGCAGTACTTC	CAITSSSGGSYEQYF
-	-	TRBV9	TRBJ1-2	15	TGTGCCAGCAGCGTAGTTCCGGGATGGGTCTATGGCTACACCTTC	CASSVVPGWVYGYTF
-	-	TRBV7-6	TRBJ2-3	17	TGTGCCAGCAGCTTACAGTCGGGGGCGGGAGCAGCAGATACGCAGTATTTT	CASSLQSGAGAADTQYF
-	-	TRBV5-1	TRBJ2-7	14	TGCGCCAGCAGCTCCCGGGCGGGTGGGGTCGAGCAGTACTTC	CASSSRAGGVEQYF
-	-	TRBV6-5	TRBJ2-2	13	TGTGCCAGCAGTACACAGGGTTCCGGGGAGCTGTTTTTT	CASSTQGSGELFF
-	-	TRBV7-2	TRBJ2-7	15	TGTGCCAGCAGCGGAATCCAGGGATCGAACTACGAGCAGTACTTC	CASSGIQGSNYEQYF
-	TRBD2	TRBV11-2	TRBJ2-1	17	TGTGCCAGCAGGACCACCGGGACTAGCGGGGCATACAATGAGCAGTTCTTC	CASRTTGTSGAYNEQFF
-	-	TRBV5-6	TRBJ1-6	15	TGTGCCAGCAGCTTGGTCTACGCGACAGATTCACCCCTCCACTTT	CASSLVYATDSPLHF
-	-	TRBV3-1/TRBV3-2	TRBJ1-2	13	TGTGCCAGCAGCTTACACAGTAACTATGGCTACACCTTC	CASSLHSNYGYTF
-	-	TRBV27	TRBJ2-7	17	TGTGCCAGCAGTTTAACGGGAGACAGGGCCCTTACCTACGAGCAGTACTTC	CASSLTGDRALTYEQYF
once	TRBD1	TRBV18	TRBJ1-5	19	TGTGCCAGCTCACCACAGAGGATCGGGACAGGGGCCGGCAATCAGCCCCAGCATTTT	CASSPQRIGTGAGNQPQHF